This T cell receptor (beta chain) was identified during a study of response to subunit inactivated influenza vaccine. Whole-study findings and limits: There was a suggestion from the authors that each seasonal influenza vaccination recruits few new T cells.

MiXCR, run by TCRdb on the RT-PCR reads, gives a single entry per CDR3 protein. The sample lists roughly 700,000 distinct CDR3 sequences, more than 11% occurring once. Concerning this clonotype: Its antigen is not identified.

The sequencing used PBMCs from blood, collected about 14 days before vaccination. The origin of this receptor is a man aged 45 to 65 who received an inactivated influenza vaccine.

The CDR3 bases are TGTGCCAGCAGCTTTAGGCCGGGACAGGGCATGAACACTGAAGCTTTCTTT. Protein: CASSFRPGQGMNTEAFF. The rearrangement uses TRBV11-2 and TRBJ1-1; TRBD1 aligns across 9 bases. Germline loops: CDR1 SGHAT, CDR2 FQNNGV. After removal of 3 bases from V and 0 bases from J, the junction contained 8 bases not matched to a gene. This CDR3 has 17 amino acids.